The rows below give T cell receptor beta chains drawn from one sample of a study of metastatic and nonmetastatic thyroid tumors. With MiXCR, TCRdb reprocessed the PCR reads. This sample has about 93,000 clones, with roughly 13% found just once. Material: blood. All receptors come from a female donor with papillary thyroid cancer or a benign thyroid nodule (not recorded which). Some clones in this sample may be carry-over from other donors' samples. The CDR3 runs from the conserved cysteine through the conserved F or W. The order of the fields is CDR3 protein, CDR3 DNA, clone size, J gene, D gene, V gene. The D gene is left open where the match is weak. Expanded clones get a size class; other rows say once, few or many, or leave the size out.

cdr3_aa: CASSTGGLGGELFF
cdr3_nt: TGTGCCAGTAGTACAGGAGGACTAGGCGGGGAGCTGTTTTTT
clone_size: many
j_call: TRBJ2-2
d_call: TRBD2
v_call: TRBV19

cdr3_aa: CSALDRENYGYTF
cdr3_nt: TGCAGTGCTTTAGACAGGGAAAACTATGGCTACACCTTC
clone_size: many
j_call: TRBJ1-2
d_call: TRBD1
v_call: TRBV20-1

cdr3_aa: CASSPRDRGRNTEAFF
cdr3_nt: TGTGCCAGCTCACCAAGGGACAGGGGCAGGAACACTGAAGCTTTCTTT
clone_size: many
j_call: TRBJ1-1
d_call: TRBD1
v_call: TRBV18

cdr3_aa: CSSIPGTGRLSFF
cdr3_nt: TGTTCCAGCATCCCCGGGACAGGGAGATTAAGTTTCTTT
clone_size: few
j_call: TRBJ1-1
d_call: TRBD1
v_call: TRBV6-2/TRBV6-3

cdr3_aa: CASSEVQGSNEKLFF
cdr3_nt: TGTGCCAGCAGCGAGGTACAGGGAAGTAATGAAAAACTGTTTTTT
clone_size: many
j_call: TRBJ1-4
d_call: -
v_call: TRBV9

cdr3_aa: CAISESPLKGQYF
cdr3_nt: TGTGCCATTAGTGAGTCCCCGCTCAAGGGGCAGTACTTC
clone_size: many
j_call: TRBJ2-7
d_call: -
v_call: TRBV10-3

cdr3_aa: CASSETRTCEHYGYTF
cdr3_nt: TGTGCCAGCAGTGAAACTCGGACATGTGAACACTATGGCTACACCTTC
clone_size: once
j_call: TRBJ1-2
d_call: -
v_call: TRBV2

cdr3_aa: CAKDRGPGDTQYF
cdr3_nt: TGTGCCAAAGACAGGGGGCCGGGGGATACGCAGTATTTT
clone_size: many
j_call: TRBJ2-3
d_call: TRBD1
v_call: TRBV19

cdr3_aa: CASSSYSGGGSYNEQFF
cdr3_nt: TGCGCCAGCAGCTCCTATAGCGGCGGGGGCTCCTACAATGAGCAGTTCTTC
clone_size: -
j_call: TRBJ2-1
d_call: TRBD2
v_call: TRBV5-1

cdr3_aa: CASSQERGFSGNTIYF
cdr3_nt: TGTGCCAGCAGCCAAGAAAGAGGTTTCTCTGGAAACACCATATATTTT
clone_size: many
j_call: TRBJ1-3
d_call: -
v_call: TRBV3-1

cdr3_aa: CASSVSEQYF
cdr3_nt: TGTGCCAGCAGTGTTAGTGAGCAGTACTTC
clone_size: few
j_call: TRBJ2-7
d_call: -
v_call: TRBV2

cdr3_aa: CASSILRGGELFF
cdr3_nt: TGTGCCAGCAGCATCTTGCGGGGGGGGGAGCTGTTTTTT
clone_size: many
j_call: TRBJ2-2
d_call: TRBD2
v_call: TRBV11-3

cdr3_aa: CSARDDLAGGPTDTQYF
cdr3_nt: TGCAGTGCTAGAGATGATTTAGCGGGAGGACCCACAGATACGCAGTATTTT
clone_size: many
j_call: TRBJ2-3
d_call: TRBD2
v_call: TRBV20-1

cdr3_aa: CASRALQGAGELFF
cdr3_nt: TGTGCCAGCAGAGCTTTACAGGGGGCCGGGGAGCTGTTTTTT
clone_size: many
j_call: TRBJ2-2
d_call: TRBD1
v_call: TRBV2

cdr3_aa: CASSRMGLAGYNEQFF
cdr3_nt: TGTGCCAGCAGCCGGATGGGACTAGCGGGATACAATGAGCAGTTCTTC
clone_size: many
j_call: TRBJ2-1
d_call: TRBD2
v_call: TRBV9

cdr3_aa: CASSLQGKKDTQYF
cdr3_nt: TGTGCCAGCAGCTTACAGGGGAAGAAAGATACGCAGTATTTT
clone_size: many
j_call: TRBJ2-3
d_call: -
v_call: TRBV7-2

cdr3_aa: CASSLGTSAYNEQFF
cdr3_nt: TGTGCCAGCAGCCTCGGGACTAGCGCGTACAATGAGCAGTTCTTC
clone_size: many
j_call: TRBJ2-1
d_call: TRBD2
v_call: TRBV5-8

cdr3_aa: CATSRGTGGEQYF
cdr3_nt: TGTGCCACCAGCAGAGGGACAGGGGGGGAGCAGTACTTC
clone_size: many
j_call: TRBJ2-7
d_call: TRBD1
v_call: TRBV15

cdr3_aa: CASSWTSGGSNEQFF
cdr3_nt: TGTGCCAGCAGCTGGACTAGCGGGGGGTCGAATGAGCAGTTCTTC
clone_size: many
j_call: TRBJ2-1
d_call: TRBD2
v_call: TRBV7-9

cdr3_aa: CASSSRMEQFF
cdr3_nt: TGTGCCAGCAGTTCACGAATGGAGCAGTTCTTC
clone_size: many
j_call: TRBJ2-1
d_call: -
v_call: TRBV27

cdr3_aa: CASSRLSKNEKLFF
cdr3_nt: TGTGCCAGCAGTCGCCTTTCGAAAAATGAAAAACTGTTTTTT
clone_size: many
j_call: TRBJ1-4
d_call: -
v_call: TRBV27

cdr3_aa: CASSLLGTNEKLFF
cdr3_nt: TGTGCCAGCAGCTTGCTGGGCACTAATGAAAAACTGTTTTTT
clone_size: few
j_call: TRBJ1-4
d_call: -
v_call: TRBV5-4

cdr3_aa: CSASRGGEQFF
cdr3_nt: TGCAGTGCTAGTAGGGGGGGTGAGCAGTTCTTC
clone_size: many
j_call: TRBJ2-1
d_call: -
v_call: TRBV20-1

cdr3_aa: CASSPDRTYEQYF
cdr3_nt: TGTGCCAGCAGCCCTGACAGGACCTACGAGCAGTACTTC
clone_size: many
j_call: TRBJ2-7
d_call: -
v_call: TRBV28

cdr3_aa: CASSLRRGRVNTEAFF
cdr3_nt: TGTGCCAGCAGCCTTCGCCGGGGGCGAGTGAACACTGAAGCTTTCTTT
clone_size: many
j_call: TRBJ1-1
d_call: -
v_call: TRBV6-1

cdr3_aa: CASSPGQPTEAFF
cdr3_nt: TGTGCCAGCAGCCCGGGACAGCCCACTGAAGCTTTCTTT
clone_size: many
j_call: TRBJ1-1
d_call: TRBD1
v_call: TRBV28

cdr3_aa: CASRISGRRNNEQFF
cdr3_nt: TGTGCCAGCAGGATCAGCGGGAGAAGGAACAATGAGCAGTTCTTC
clone_size: many
j_call: TRBJ2-1
d_call: TRBD2
v_call: TRBV28

cdr3_aa: CASSLWGELDTEAFF
cdr3_nt: TGCGCCAGCAGCTTGTGGGGGGAACTGGACACTGAAGCTTTCTTT
clone_size: many
j_call: TRBJ1-1
d_call: -
v_call: TRBV5-1

cdr3_aa: CSARSGQETQYF
cdr3_nt: TGCAGTGCTAGATCAGGGCAGGAGACCCAGTACTTC
clone_size: many
j_call: TRBJ2-5
d_call: -
v_call: TRBV20-1

cdr3_aa: CASGNVGGPDSNQPQHF
cdr3_nt: TGTGCCAGTGGAAATGTTGGGGGCCCCGATAGCAATCAGCCCCAGCATTTT
clone_size: many
j_call: TRBJ1-5
d_call: -
v_call: TRBV19

cdr3_aa: CASSFGPGRPPDTQYF
cdr3_nt: TGTGCCAGCAGTTTCGGGCCGGGACGGCCACCAGATACGCAGTATTTT
clone_size: many
j_call: TRBJ2-3
d_call: -
v_call: TRBV28

cdr3_aa: CASSQDGVTPLHF
cdr3_nt: TGCGCCAGCAGCCAAGACGGTGTCACACCCCTCCACTTT
clone_size: many
j_call: TRBJ1-6
d_call: -
v_call: TRBV4-1

cdr3_aa: CASSLEFALGPYEQYF
cdr3_nt: TGTGCCAGCAGCTTAGAGTTCGCCCTTGGACCCTACGAGCAGTATTTC
clone_size: once
j_call: TRBJ2-7
d_call: -
v_call: TRBV7-6

cdr3_aa: CASNRDGSSYEQYF
cdr3_nt: TGTGCCAGTAACCGGGACGGCTCCTCCTACGAGCAGTACTTC
clone_size: many
j_call: TRBJ2-7
d_call: -
v_call: TRBV7-2

cdr3_aa: CSAHAFGLGSTDTQYF
cdr3_nt: TGCAGTGCTCATGCGTTCGGACTCGGAAGCACAGATACGCAGTATTTT
clone_size: few
j_call: TRBJ2-3
d_call: -
v_call: TRBV20-1

cdr3_aa: CASSFSGQGQEQYF
cdr3_nt: TGTGCCAGCAGCTTCTCGGGACAGGGTCAAGAGCAGTACTTC
clone_size: -
j_call: TRBJ2-7
d_call: TRBD1
v_call: TRBV11-3

cdr3_aa: CASSPPGANEKLFF
cdr3_nt: TGTGCCAGCTCACCACCGGGAGCTAATGAAAAACTGTTTTTT
clone_size: many
j_call: TRBJ1-4
d_call: -
v_call: TRBV18

cdr3_aa: CASTLAGTYNEQFF
cdr3_nt: TGTGCCAGCACCCTAGCGGGGACCTACAATGAGCAGTTCTTC
clone_size: many
j_call: TRBJ2-1
d_call: TRBD2
v_call: TRBV5-4

cdr3_aa: CASSPRRLAGGYQYF
cdr3_nt: TGTGCCAGCAGCCCCCGAAGACTAGCGGGAGGGTACCAGTACTTC
clone_size: many
j_call: TRBJ2-5
d_call: TRBD2
v_call: TRBV7-8

cdr3_aa: CASSITLSPYTDTQYF
cdr3_nt: TGTGCCAGTAGTATTACGCTGAGCCCCTACACAGATACGCAGTATTTT
clone_size: many
j_call: TRBJ2-3
d_call: -
v_call: TRBV19

cdr3_aa: CSARPLAGGLSSPDTQYF
cdr3_nt: TGCAGTGCTAGACCGTTAGCGGGAGGGCTCTCCTCCCCAGATACGCAGTATTTT
clone_size: many
j_call: TRBJ2-3
d_call: TRBD2
v_call: TRBV20-1

cdr3_aa: CASSPGTQETQYF
cdr3_nt: TGTGCCAGCAGCCCGGGGACCCAAGAGACCCAGTACTTC
clone_size: many
j_call: TRBJ2-5
d_call: -
v_call: TRBV27

cdr3_aa: CASSLDRRGEQFF
cdr3_nt: TGTGCCAGCAGCTTAGACAGGAGGGGTGAGCAGTTCTTC
clone_size: many
j_call: TRBJ2-1
d_call: -
v_call: TRBV7-2

cdr3_aa: CASSSGGGLPYGYTF
cdr3_nt: TGTGCCAGCTCCTCAGGGGGCGGTCTACCATATGGCTACACCTTC
clone_size: many
j_call: TRBJ1-2
d_call: TRBD1
v_call: TRBV28

cdr3_aa: CASSIGFVYEQYF
cdr3_nt: TGTGCCAGTAGTATAGGATTCGTCTACGAGCAGTACTTC
clone_size: many
j_call: TRBJ2-7
d_call: -
v_call: TRBV19

cdr3_aa: CASSPGLAGETGELFF
cdr3_nt: TGTGCCAGCAGCCCCGGACTAGCGGGGGAGACCGGGGAGCTGTTTTTT
clone_size: many
j_call: TRBJ2-2
d_call: TRBD2
v_call: TRBV6-2/TRBV6-3

cdr3_aa: CASSPVPGQGAQGELFF
cdr3_nt: TGTGCCAGCAGCCCCGTCCCGGGACAGGGGGCGCAGGGGGAGCTGTTTTTT
clone_size: medium-sized
j_call: TRBJ2-2
d_call: TRBD1
v_call: TRBV11-1

cdr3_aa: CSARAGHGNNQPQHF
cdr3_nt: TGCAGTGCTAGGGCTGGACATGGGAACAATCAGCCCCAGCATTTT
clone_size: -
j_call: TRBJ1-5
d_call: -
v_call: TRBV20-1

cdr3_aa: CSAPSDTGELFF
cdr3_nt: TGCAGTGCTCCCAGTGACACCGGGGAGCTGTTTTTT
clone_size: -
j_call: TRBJ2-2
d_call: -
v_call: TRBV20-1